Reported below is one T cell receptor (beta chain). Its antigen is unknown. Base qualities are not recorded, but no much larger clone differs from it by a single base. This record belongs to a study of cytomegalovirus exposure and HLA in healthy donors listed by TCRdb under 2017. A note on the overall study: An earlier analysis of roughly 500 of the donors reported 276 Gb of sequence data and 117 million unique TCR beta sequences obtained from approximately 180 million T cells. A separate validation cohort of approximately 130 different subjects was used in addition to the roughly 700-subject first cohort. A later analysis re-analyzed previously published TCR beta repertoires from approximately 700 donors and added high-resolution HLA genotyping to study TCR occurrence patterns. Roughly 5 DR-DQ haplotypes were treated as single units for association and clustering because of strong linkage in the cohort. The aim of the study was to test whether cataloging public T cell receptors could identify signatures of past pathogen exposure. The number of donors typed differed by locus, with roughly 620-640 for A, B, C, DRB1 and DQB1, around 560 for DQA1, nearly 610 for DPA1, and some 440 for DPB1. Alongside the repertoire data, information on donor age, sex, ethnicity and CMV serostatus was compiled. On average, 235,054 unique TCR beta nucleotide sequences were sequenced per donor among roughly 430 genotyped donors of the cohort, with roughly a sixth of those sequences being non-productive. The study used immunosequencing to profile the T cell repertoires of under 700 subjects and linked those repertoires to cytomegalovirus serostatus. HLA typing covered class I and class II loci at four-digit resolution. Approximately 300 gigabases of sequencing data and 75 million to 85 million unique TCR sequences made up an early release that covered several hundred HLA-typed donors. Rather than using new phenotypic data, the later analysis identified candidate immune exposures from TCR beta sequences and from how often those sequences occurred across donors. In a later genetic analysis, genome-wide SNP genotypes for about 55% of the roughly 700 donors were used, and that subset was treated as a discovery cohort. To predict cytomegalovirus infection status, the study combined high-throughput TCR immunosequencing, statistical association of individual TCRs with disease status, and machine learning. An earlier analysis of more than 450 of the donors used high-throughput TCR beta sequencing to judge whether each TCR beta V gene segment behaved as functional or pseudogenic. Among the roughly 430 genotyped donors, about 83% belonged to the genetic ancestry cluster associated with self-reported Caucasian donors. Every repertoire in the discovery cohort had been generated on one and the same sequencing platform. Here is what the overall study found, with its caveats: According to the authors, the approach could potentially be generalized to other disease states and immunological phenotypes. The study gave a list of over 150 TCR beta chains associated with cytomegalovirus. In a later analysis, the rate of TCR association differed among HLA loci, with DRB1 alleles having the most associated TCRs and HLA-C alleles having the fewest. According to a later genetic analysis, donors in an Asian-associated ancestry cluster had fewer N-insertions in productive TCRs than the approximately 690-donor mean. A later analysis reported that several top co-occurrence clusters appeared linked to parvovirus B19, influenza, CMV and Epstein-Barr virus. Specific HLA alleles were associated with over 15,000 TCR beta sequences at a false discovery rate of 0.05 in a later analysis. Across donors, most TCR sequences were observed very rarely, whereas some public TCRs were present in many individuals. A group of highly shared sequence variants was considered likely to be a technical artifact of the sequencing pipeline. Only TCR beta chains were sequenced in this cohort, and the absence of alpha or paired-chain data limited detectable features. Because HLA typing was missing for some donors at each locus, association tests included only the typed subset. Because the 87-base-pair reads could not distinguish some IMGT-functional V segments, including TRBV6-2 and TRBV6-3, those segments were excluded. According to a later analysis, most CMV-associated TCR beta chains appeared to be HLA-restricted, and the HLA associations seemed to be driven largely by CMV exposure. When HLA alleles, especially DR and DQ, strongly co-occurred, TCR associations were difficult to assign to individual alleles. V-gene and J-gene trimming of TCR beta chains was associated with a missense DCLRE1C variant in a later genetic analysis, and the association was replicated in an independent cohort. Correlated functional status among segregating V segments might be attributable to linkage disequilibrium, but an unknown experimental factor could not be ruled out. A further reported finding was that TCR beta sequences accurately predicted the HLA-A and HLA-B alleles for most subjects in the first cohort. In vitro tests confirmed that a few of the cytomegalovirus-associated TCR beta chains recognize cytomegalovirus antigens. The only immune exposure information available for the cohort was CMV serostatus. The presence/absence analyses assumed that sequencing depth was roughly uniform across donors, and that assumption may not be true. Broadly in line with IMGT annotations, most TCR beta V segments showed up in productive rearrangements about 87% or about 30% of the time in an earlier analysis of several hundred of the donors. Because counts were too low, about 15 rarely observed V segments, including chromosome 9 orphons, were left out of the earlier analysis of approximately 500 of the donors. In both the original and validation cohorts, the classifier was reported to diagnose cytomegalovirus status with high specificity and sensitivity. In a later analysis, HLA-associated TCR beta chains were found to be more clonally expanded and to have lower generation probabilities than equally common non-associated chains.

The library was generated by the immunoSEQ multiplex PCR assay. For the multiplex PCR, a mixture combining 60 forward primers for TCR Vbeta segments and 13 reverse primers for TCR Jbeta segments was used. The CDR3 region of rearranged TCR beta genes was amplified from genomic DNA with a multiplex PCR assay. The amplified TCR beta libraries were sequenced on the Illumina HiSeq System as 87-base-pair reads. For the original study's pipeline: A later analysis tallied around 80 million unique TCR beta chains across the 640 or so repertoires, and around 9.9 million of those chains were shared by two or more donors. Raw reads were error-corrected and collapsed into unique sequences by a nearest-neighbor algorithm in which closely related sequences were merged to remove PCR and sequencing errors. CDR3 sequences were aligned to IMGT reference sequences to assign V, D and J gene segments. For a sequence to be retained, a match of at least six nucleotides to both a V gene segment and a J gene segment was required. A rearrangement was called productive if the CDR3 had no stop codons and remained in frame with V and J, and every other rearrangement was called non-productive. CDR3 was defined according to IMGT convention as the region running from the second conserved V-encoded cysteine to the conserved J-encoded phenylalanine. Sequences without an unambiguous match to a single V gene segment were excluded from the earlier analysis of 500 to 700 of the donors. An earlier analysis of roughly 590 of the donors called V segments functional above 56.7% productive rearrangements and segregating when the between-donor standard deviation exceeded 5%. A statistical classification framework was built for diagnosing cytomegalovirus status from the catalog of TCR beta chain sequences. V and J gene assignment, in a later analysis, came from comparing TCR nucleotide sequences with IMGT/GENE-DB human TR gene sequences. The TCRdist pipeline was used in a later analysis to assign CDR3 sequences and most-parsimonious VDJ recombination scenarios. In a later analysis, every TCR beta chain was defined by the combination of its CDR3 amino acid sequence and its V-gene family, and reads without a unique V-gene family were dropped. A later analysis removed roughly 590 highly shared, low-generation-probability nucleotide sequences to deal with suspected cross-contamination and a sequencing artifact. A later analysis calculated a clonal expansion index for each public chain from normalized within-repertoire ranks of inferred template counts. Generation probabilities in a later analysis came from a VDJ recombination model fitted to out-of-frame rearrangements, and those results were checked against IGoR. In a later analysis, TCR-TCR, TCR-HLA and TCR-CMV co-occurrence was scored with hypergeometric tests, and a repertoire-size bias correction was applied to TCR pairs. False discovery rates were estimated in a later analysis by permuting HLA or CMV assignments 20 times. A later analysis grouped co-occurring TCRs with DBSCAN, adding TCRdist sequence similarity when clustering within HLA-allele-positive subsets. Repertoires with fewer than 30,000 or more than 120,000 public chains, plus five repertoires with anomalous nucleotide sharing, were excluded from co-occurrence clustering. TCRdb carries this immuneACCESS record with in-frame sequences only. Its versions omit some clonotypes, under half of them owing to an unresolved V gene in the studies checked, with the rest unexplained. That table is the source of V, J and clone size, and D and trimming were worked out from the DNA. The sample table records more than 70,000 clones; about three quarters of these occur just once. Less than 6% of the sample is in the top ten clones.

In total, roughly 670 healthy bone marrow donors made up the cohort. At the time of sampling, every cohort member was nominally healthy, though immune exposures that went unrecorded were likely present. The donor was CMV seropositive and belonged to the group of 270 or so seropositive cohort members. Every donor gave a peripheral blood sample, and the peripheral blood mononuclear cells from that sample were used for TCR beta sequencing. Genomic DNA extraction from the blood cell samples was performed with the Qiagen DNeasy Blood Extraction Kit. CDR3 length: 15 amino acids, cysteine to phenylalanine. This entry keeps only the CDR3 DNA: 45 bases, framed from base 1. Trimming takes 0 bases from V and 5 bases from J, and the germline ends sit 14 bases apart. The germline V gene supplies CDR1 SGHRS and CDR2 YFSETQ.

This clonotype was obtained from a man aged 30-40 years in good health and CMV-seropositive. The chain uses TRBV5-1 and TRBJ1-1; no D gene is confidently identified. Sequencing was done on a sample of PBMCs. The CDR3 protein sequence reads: CASSLEEGSRTEAFF. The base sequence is TGCGCCAGCAGCTTGGAGGAGGGATCAAGGACTGAAGCTTTCTTT.